Below, one T cell receptor (beta chain) is given with its context. Its antigen is unidentified. Time point meaning: week 47, end of study. Every vaccination contained 300 ug of the mutant IDH1 20-mer peptide and was paired with topical imiquimod. This entry comes from a study of a mutant IDH1 vaccine in newly diagnosed glioma. Background on the study: Treatment recipients were approximately 62% male and around 40% female, and their mean age was about 39 years.

The CDR3 consists of 14 residues. Germline assignment: CDR1 SGHAT and CDR2 FQNNGV. V was shortened by 4 bases and J by 3 bases, with 13 bases between the two germline ends. Here immunoSEQ multiplex PCR was the method, and the copy in TCRdb shows in-frame clones only, minus some. The top ten hold 3.5% to 4.5% of the sample, which has around 50,000 clones, 84% seen once. This clonotype was sampled from a young woman with glioma. Some clones in this sample may be carry-over from other donors' samples. The starting material was PBMCs, obtained from a glioma patient whose treatment included an IDH1 peptide vaccine. The rearrangement links TRBV11-2 to TRBJ2-7; possibly TRBD2 for D (6 bases). The CDR3 loop is CASSSLEGFYEQYF. CDR3 in DNA: TGTGCCAGCAGCTCGTTGGAGGGGTTCTACGAGCAGTACTTC.